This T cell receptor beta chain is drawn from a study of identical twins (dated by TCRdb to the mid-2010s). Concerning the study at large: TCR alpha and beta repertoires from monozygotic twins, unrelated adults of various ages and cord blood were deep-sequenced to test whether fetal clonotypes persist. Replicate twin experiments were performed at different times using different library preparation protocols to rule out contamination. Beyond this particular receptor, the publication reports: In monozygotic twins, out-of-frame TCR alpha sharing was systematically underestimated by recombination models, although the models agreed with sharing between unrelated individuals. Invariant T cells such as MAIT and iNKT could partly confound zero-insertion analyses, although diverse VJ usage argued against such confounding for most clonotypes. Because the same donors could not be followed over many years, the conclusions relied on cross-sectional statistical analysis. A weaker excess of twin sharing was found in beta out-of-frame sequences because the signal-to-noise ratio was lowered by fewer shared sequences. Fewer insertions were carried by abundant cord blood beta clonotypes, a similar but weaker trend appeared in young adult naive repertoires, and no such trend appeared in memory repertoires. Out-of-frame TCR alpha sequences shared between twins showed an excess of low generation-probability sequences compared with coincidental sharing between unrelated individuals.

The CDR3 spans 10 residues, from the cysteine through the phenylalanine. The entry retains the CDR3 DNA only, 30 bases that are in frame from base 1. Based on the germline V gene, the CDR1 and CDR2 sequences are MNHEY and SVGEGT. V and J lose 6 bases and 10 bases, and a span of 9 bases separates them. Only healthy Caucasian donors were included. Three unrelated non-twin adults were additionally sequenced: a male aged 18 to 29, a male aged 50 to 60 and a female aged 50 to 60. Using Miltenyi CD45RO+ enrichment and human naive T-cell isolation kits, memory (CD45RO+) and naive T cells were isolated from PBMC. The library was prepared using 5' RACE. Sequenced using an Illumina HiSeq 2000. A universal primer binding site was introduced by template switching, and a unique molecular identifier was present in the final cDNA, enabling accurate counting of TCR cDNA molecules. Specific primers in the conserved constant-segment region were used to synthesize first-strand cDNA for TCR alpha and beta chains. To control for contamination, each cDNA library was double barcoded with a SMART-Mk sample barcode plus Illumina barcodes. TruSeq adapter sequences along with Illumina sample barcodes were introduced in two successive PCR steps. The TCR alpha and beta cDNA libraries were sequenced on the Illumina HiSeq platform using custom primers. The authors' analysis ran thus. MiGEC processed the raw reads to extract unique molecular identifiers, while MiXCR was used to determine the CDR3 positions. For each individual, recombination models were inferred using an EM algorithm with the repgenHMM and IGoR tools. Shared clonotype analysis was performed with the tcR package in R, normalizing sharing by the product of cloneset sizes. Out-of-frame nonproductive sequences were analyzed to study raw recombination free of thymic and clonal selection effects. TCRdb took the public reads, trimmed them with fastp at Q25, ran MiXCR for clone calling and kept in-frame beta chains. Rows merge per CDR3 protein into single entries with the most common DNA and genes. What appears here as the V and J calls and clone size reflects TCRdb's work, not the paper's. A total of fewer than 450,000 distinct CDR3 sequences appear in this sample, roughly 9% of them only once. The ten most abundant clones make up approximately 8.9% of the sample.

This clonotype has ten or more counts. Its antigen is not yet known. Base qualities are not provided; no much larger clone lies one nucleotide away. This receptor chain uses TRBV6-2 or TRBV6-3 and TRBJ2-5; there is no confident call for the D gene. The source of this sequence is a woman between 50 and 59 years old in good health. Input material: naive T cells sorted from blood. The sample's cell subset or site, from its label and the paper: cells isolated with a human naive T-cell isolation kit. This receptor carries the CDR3 CASSSDIQYF. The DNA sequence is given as TGTGCCAGCAGCTCAGACATCCAGTACTTC.